Shown below are 30 T cell receptor beta chains from a single sample sequenced in a study of vaccination and CD4 T cells after COVID-19. Antigens for these TCRs are unknown. Treatment: roughly 10-day PBMC culture with coronavirus spike peptide pools or control peptides (ViraFEST assay). With the Oncomine TCR Beta short-read assay, DNA from cultured CD4+ T cells was sequenced. TCRdb called the PCR reads again in MiXCR, with one record for every CDR3 protein. The data contain some 6,200 distinct CDR3 sequences, 25% to 40% of them singletons. The sample consisted of CD4+ T cells from blood, cultured in vitro, taken after SARS-CoV-2 vaccination. The receptors here all came from a human donor who had recovered from COVID-19.

There are a few counts of this clonotype. The genes are TRBV5-4 and TRBJ1-1; tentative D call: TRBD1 (6 bases). Germline V CDR1 and CDR2: SGHNT, YYREEE (reference sequence). V lost 4 bases and J lost 7, with 14 bases in between. This CDR3 is built from 13 residues. The CDR3 region has the DNA TGTGCCAGCAGCAGCGACAGGTCTAATGAAGCTTTCTTT. Translated, it gives CASSSDRSNEAFF.

This clonotype was recorded a few times. The chain has TRBV7-9 and TRBJ1-2; 11 nucleotides agree with TRBD1. Germline V CDR1 and CDR2: SEHNR, FQNEAQ (reference sequence). The CDR3 is made up of 11 amino acids. The junction had 3 bases not matched to a gene; V was cut back by 5 bases and J by 13 bases. The CDR3 DNA follows: TGTGCCAGCAGCCGGGACAGGGGGTGCACCTTC. It translates to CASSRDRGCTF.

The sample holds a few counts of this clonotype. The rearrangement links TRBV20-1 to TRBJ2-7; possible D gene TRBD2, 6 bases. This CDR3 comprises 14 residues. The germline V gene has CDR1 DFQATT and CDR2 SNEGSKA (reference sequence). Trimming left V 0 bases short and J 3 bases short, with 12 bases between. CDR3: CSARDWRASYEQYF. CDR3 in DNA: TGCAGTGCTAGAGATTGGAGGGCAAGCTACGAGCAGTACTTC.

V is TRBV20-1 and J is TRBJ1-4; 7 bases fit TRBD1. CDR3 length: 14 residues. Per germline, CDR1 DFQATT and CDR2 SNEGSKA (reference sequence). V was clipped by 0 bases and J by 8 bases; unmatched bases: 6. The chain's CDR3 is CSAREQGRREKLFF. CDR3 DNA sequence: TGCAGTGCTAGAGAACAGGGGAGAAGAGAAAAACTGTTTTTT.

In its sample, this clonotype ranks as medium-sized (0.01 to 0.1%). This chain joins TRBV20-1 and TRBJ1-1; D call uncertain. Germline V gives CDR1 DFQATT, CDR2 SNEGSKA (reference sequence). Trimming pared 0 bases from V and 8 bases from J, leaving 13 bases between. The CDR3 contains 13 residues. CDR3 protein: CSARDRGGFEAFF. The CDR3 coding sequence is TGCAGTGCTAGAGATCGAGGAGGGTTCGAAGCTTTCTTT.

This clonotype was seen a handful of times. The chain recombines TRBV20-1 with TRBJ2-7; 8 bases line up with TRBD2. J lost 1 base, V lost 3 bases, and 5 bases had no gene match. The CDR3 spans 14 residues. The germline gives CDR1 DFQATT, CDR2 SNEGSKA (reference sequence). The CDR3 DNA is TGCAGTGCTAGTTCTCCTAGCGGGTCCTACGAGCAGTACTTC. Encoded protein: CSASSPSGSYEQYF.

The V call is TRBV6-1, the J call TRBJ2-3; 8 bases align to TRBD2. Looked up from germline, CDR1 is MNHNS and CDR2 is SASEGT. This CDR3 has 15 residues. V trimming: 5 bases; J trimming: 0 bases; junction bases outside the gene matches: 4. Here the CDR3 DNA reads TGTGCCAGCAGTCTTAGCGGGGTTAGCACAGATACGCAGTATTTT. Amino acid sequence: CASSLSGVSTDTQYF.

V is TRBV20-1 and J is TRBJ1-5, with 8 bases identical to TRBD1. The CDR3 runs to 13 residues. V shed 6 bases and J 3 bases; nucleotides not matched to a gene: 4. From germline, CDR1 is DFQATT and CDR2 SNEGSKA (reference sequence). CDR3 amino acids: CSAGTGLNQPQHF. CDR3 DNA: TGCAGTGCCGGGACAGGTCTCAATCAGCCCCAGCATTTT.

The gene calls are TRBV6-1 and TRBJ1-5, with TRBD1 matching over 10 bases. Trimming cost V 8 bases and J 8 bases; bases outside gene matches: 12. CDR3 length equals 15 residues. Per the germline V gene, CDR1 is MNHNS and CDR2 is SASEGT. The CDR3 here is CASRRDRGDHKPQHF. CDR3 sequence (DNA): TGTGCCAGCCGCCGGGACAGGGGCGATCATAAGCCCCAGCATTTT.

The rearrangement joins TRBV5-4 to TRBJ2-7; 13 nucleotides agree with TRBD2. CDR1 is SGHNT and CDR2 is YYREEE in the germline V gene (reference sequence). The CDR3 has 16 residues. The trim removed 4 bases at V and 6 bases at J, leaving 10 bases unmatched. CDR3 protein: CASSPGGTSGVSEQYF. For the CDR3, the DNA is TGTGCCAGCAGCCCCGGCGGGACTAGCGGGGTCTCCGAGCAGTACTTC.

This chain uses TRBV7-3 with TRBJ1-1, with a possible D match to TRBD1 (6 bases). Trimming took 1 base from V and 5 from J, leaving 8 bases between them. Germline assignment: CDR1 SGHTA and CDR2 FQGTGA. The CDR3 is made up of 13 amino acids. The CDR3 coding sequence is TGTGCCAGCAGCTTAATTCAGGGGACTGAAGCTTTCTTT. Translated, it gives CASSLIQGTEAFF.

V is TRBV7-2 and J is TRBJ2-1, with D perhaps matching TRBD2 (5 bases). The CDR3 has 16 amino acids. Germline V gene data show CDR1 as SGHTA and CDR2 as FQGNSA. The V gene lost 5 bases and the J gene lost 1 base, with 15 bases spanning the gap. CDR3 amino acids: CASSQPGRRSYNEQFF. For the CDR3, the DNA is TGTGCCAGCAGCCAACCGGGGAGAAGGTCCTACAATGAGCAGTTCTTC.

This clonotype ranks as large. The V and J genes are TRBV28 and TRBJ2-7, with D perhaps TRBD2 (6 bases). Trimming took 4 bases from V and 3 from J, leaving 10 bases between them. CDR3 size: 13 residues. Germline CDR1 is MDHEN and CDR2 is SYDVKM. The CDR3 DNA reads TGTGCCAGCAGTTCTCTAGCGAGCTACGAGCAGTACTTC. It specifies CASSSLASYEQYF. Full variable domain (remainder filled in from reference TRBV28 and TRBJ2-7): DVKVTQSSRYLVKRTGEKVFLECVQDMDHENMFWYRQDPGLGLRLIYFSYDVKMKEKGDIPEGYSVSREKKERFSLILESASTNQTSMYLCASSSLASYEQYFGPGTRLTVT.

V usage is TRBV7-3 and J usage is TRBJ2-5; D is tentatively TRBD1 or TRBD2 (6 bases each). V lost 5 bases, J lost 5 bases, and 12 bases lay in between. Germline lookup yields CDR1 SGHTA and CDR2 FQGTGA. CDR3 length: 13 amino acids. The CDR3 loop is CASSPRGQETQYF. CDR3 DNA sequence: TGTGCCAGCAGCCCCCGGGGGCAGGAGACCCAGTACTTC.

The chain uses TRBV11-1 and TRBJ1-1; D is possibly TRBD1 (5 bases). The V gene's germline CDR1 is SGHAT and CDR2 FQDESV (reference sequence). The V end was cut by 1 base, the J end by 11 bases, with 11 bases between. CDR3 length: 12 residues. The CDR3 DNA reads as TGTGCCAGCAGCTTAGTTGGGGACGTGGCTTTCTTT. Protein: CASSLVGDVAFF.

The chain joins TRBV29-1 to TRBJ1-2; tentatively, D is TRBD1 (6 bases). Per germline, CDR1 SQVTM and CDR2 ANQGSEA. The CDR3 loop spans 12 amino acids. V was shortened by 7 bases and J by 5 bases, with 14 bases between the two germline ends. For the CDR3, the DNA is TGCAGCGCTGCACAGGGCATTTATGGCTACACCTTC. Its translation is CSAAQGIYGYTF.

This clonotype was counted only a few times. V is TRBV27 and J is TRBJ1-1; a weak D match, TRBD1 (6 bases). Germline loops: CDR1 MNHEY, CDR2 SMNVEV (reference sequence). This CDR3 spans 16 amino acids. Deletions cut 4 bases from V and 5 bases from J, with 20 bases between. The CDR3 nucleotides are TGTGCCAGCAGTTCCCCATTCCTCAGGGGTCGAACTGAAGCTTTCTTT. This codes for CASSSPFLRGRTEAFF.

The rearrangement joins TRBV5-1 to TRBJ2-5; a possible D gene is TRBD1 (6 bases). Germline V gene data show CDR1 as SGHRS and CDR2 as YFSETQ. The CDR3 has 16 amino acids. The ends were cut back, 0 bases at V and 1 base at J, with 13 bases in the middle. The CDR3 loop is CASSLAPGGSQETQYF. The CDR3 nucleotides are TGCGCCAGCAGCTTGGCCCCTGGGGGCAGCCAAGAGACCCAGTACTTC.

As for this clonotype: With a much larger clone just one base away, this may be a read error. The V gene is TRBV7-9, the J gene TRBJ2-5; TRBD1 is a possible D gene (6 bases). Germline assignment: CDR1 SEHNR and CDR2 FQNEAQ (reference sequence). This CDR3 is 14 amino acids long. The CDR3 DNA reads as TGTGCCAGCAGCTTACGGACAGACCAAGGGACCCAGTACTTC. This gives the protein CASSLRTDQGTQYF.

The rearrangement uses TRBV2 and TRBJ1-6; no definite D call. Trimming took 1 base from V and 3 from J, leaving 4 bases between them. The germline CDR1 and CDR2 sequences are SNHLY and FYNNEI. This CDR3 contains 14 residues. Here the CDR3 DNA reads TGTGCCAGCAGTGAAGAGGGCTATAATTCACCCCTCCACTTT. This gives the protein CASSEEGYNSPLHF.

Only a few counts were recorded for this clonotype. The V gene is TRBV28, the J gene TRBJ2-7; TRBD1 matches at 8 bases. The CDR3 spans 15 residues. Germline-derived CDR1 and CDR2 are MDHEN and SYDVKM. V shed 5 bases, J shed 0 bases, and the junction held 6 bases outside the gene matches. For the CDR3, the DNA is TGTGCCAGCAGTCCGACAGGGGACCTCTCCTACGAGCAGTACTTC. Translating gives CASSPTGDLSYEQYF.

The chain uses TRBV18 and TRBJ2-5; 7 positions agree with TRBD2. Germline lookup yields CDR1 KGHSH and CDR2 LQKENI. Losses at the gene ends were 0 bases for V and 5 bases for J; bases not matched to a gene: 9. The CDR3 runs to 16 residues. The CDR3 is CASSPPGGRKSETQYF. The CDR3 nucleotides are TGTGCCAGCTCACCACCGGGAGGGAGGAAGTCGGAGACCCAGTACTTC. The whole variable domain, remainder taken from reference TRBV18 and TRBJ2-5, is NAGVMQNPRHLVRRRGQEARLRCSPMKGHSHVYWYRQLPEEGLKFMVYLQKENIIDESGMPKERFSAEFPKEGPSILRIQQVVRGDSAAYFCASSPPGGRKSETQYFGPGTRLLVL.

The rearrangement links TRBV24-1 to TRBJ2-5; the match to TRBD1 covers 12 bases. Trimming cost V 4 bases and J 5 bases; bases outside gene matches: 10. This CDR3 is built from 17 residues. Germline assignment: CDR1 KGHDR and CDR2 SFDVKD. The CDR3 protein is CATSENYGTGGRETQYF. The CDR3 coding sequence is TGTGCCACCAGTGAAAACTACGGGACAGGGGGCCGCGAGACCCAGTACTTC.

In its sample, this clonotype ranks as medium-sized. In DNA, the CDR3 is TGTGCCAGCAGCCCGGCCCCGGGCCAGGGTGATCAGCCCCAGCATTTT. Amino acid sequence: CASSPAPGQGDQPQHF. The rearrangement joins TRBV6-1 to TRBJ1-5, with D possibly TRBD1 on 5 matching bases. Germline V gene sequence: CDR1 MNHNS, CDR2 SASEGT. This CDR3 comprises 16 residues. V was shortened by 6 bases and J by 5 bases, with 20 bases between the two germline ends.

The V and J genes are TRBV7-2 and TRBJ1-3; D is uncertain. The CDR3 covers 14 residues. V gave up 1 base and J gave up 0 bases, with 4 bases separating them. In germline, CDR1 is SGHTA, CDR2 FQGNSA. CDR3 nucleotides: TGTGCCAGCAGCTTAGGTTACTCTGGAAACACCATATATTTT. Residues: CASSLGYSGNTIYF.

This clonotype was seen more than once but under ten times. This chain links TRBV28 with TRBJ1-1; D might be TRBD1 (6 bases). The CDR3 extends over 14 amino acids. Germline lookup yields CDR1 MDHEN and CDR2 SYDVKM. V lost 0 bases and J 4 bases, leaving 9 bases between the germline ends. The CDR3 is CASSLWGGGTEAFF. The CDR3, as DNA: TGTGCCAGCAGTTTATGGGGGGGCGGCACTGAAGCTTTCTTT.

This clonotype is medium-sized (0.01 to 0.1%). V gene TRBV20-1 combines with J gene TRBJ2-5; TRBD2 matches at 14 bases. The CDR3 is 16 residues long. The ends lost 3 bases at V and 5 bases at J; junction bases unmatched: 8. Germline assignment: CDR1 DFQATT and CDR2 SNEGSKA (reference sequence). As DNA, the CDR3 is TGCAGTGCTAGGGGGACTAGCGGGAGAAGTTTGGAGACCCAGTACTTC. It translates to CSARGTSGRSLETQYF.

V usage is TRBV6-5 and J usage is TRBJ1-2, with unresolved D. Trimming removed 2 bases from V and 13 bases from J, with 17 bases in between. Germline CDR1 and CDR2: MNHEY and SVGAGI. This CDR3 spans 13 amino acids. CDR3 protein: CASSYEPQNPFTF. In nucleotides, the CDR3 is TGTGCCAGCAGTTACGAGCCCCAGAACCCTTTCACCTTC.

This clonotype has only a few counts. V gene TRBV20-1 combines with J gene TRBJ2-1, with TRBD2 matching over 9 bases. V dropped 1 base and J dropped 2; count of bases not matched to a gene: 3. CDR3 length equals 15 residues. Germline CDR1 DFQATT, CDR2 SNEGSKA (reference sequence). This CDR3 is CSARGRLAAYNEQFF. The DNA of the CDR3 is TGCAGTGCTAGAGGAAGACTAGCGGCCTACAATGAGCAGTTCTTC.

In this sample, this clonotype turned up a few times. This chain links TRBV20-1 with TRBJ2-1, with 10 positions matching TRBD2. V was pared by 0 bases and J by 8 bases, with 4 bases of the junction left unmatched. The CDR3 totals 14 residues. The germline CDR1 and CDR2 sequences are DFQATT and SNEGSKA (reference sequence). The CDR3 is CSARETSGWYEQFF. The DNA for the CDR3 is TGCAGTGCTAGAGAGACTAGCGGGTGGTATGAGCAGTTCTTC.